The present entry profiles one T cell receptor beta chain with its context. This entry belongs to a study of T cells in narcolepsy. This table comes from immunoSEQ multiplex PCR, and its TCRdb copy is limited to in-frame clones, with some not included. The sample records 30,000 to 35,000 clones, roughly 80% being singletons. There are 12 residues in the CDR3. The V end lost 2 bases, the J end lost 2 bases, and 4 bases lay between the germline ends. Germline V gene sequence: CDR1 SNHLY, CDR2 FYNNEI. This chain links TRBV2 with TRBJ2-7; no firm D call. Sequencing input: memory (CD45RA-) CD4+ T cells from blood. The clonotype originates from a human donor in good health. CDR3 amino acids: CASSEQPYEQYF. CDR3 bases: TGTGCCAGCAGTGAACAACCCTACGAGCAGTACTTC. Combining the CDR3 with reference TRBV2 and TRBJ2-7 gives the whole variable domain EPEVTQTPSHQVTQMGQEVILRCVPISNHLYFYWYRQILGQKVEFLVSFYNNEISEKSEIFDDQFSVERPDGSNFTLKIRSTKLEDSAMYFCASSEQPYEQYFGPGTRLTVT.